This T cell receptor beta chain was observed in a study of T-cell memory formation after mild COVID-19 (dated by TCRdb to about 2021). Regarding the complete study: Most TCR sequence clusters were specific to one of the two donors. Longitudinal TCRalpha and TCRbeta repertoire sequencing tracked T-cell clones expanding and contracting after mild COVID-19 in a couple of donors. The cohort comprised two young, previously healthy adult volunteers, one female and one male. Paper-wide results and their limitations: SARS-CoV-2 specificity was not confirmed for the second-wave clones peaking on day 37. Contracting CD4+ clones were located mainly in the CM and EM memory subsets, whereas CD8+ clones were found to be enriched in EMRA. The study covered only a couple of mild cases, and larger cohorts including severe cases with pre-infection samples were considered necessary. Some responding clones were found in pre-infection memory, which suggests that pre-existing cross-reactive memory T cells took part in the SARS-CoV-2 response. From day 15 to 85, contracting clones showed balanced CD4/CD8 phenotypes, whereas a second wave of clones that expanded from day 15 to 37 leaned towards CD4+.

PBMCs were isolated by Ficoll-Paque density gradient centrifugation. The CDR3 runs 19 residues from the cysteine to the phenylalanine. Kept here is only the CDR3 DNA, which spans 57 bases and is read in frame from base 1. Per the germline V gene, LGHNT is the CDR1 and FRNRAP is the CDR2. V ends up 0 bases short and J 0 bases short, with an unmatched junction base count of 5. On this clonotype: Its antigen has not been determined. Qualities for individual bases were not recorded, and no much larger clone is one base off.

The sample was run on an Illumina NovaSeq 6000. Using 5'RACE with constant-segment primers, TCRalpha and TCRbeta cDNA libraries were constructed, with sample barcodes and unique molecular identifiers added in the process. RNA was extracted from every sample with Trizol reagent. The libraries were amplified in two PCR steps, and the second step added a second sample barcode and Illumina TruSeq adapters. Sequencing of libraries was performed on an Illumina NovaSeq with 2 x 150 bp paired-end reads. In the authors' own workflow: The reads were demultiplexed and collapsed into UMI-guided consensus sequences using migec v1.2.7. Using mixcr v2.1.11, the UMI consensuses were aligned to TRA and TRB V and J templates and assembled into clonotypes. A clonotype was counted as expanded or contracted only if both edgeR and NoisET called the change significant, with noise models trained on biological replicates. For edgeR calls, the cutoffs were a false discovery rate-adjusted p below 0.01 and a log2 fold-change threshold of 1. As an exploratory analysis of dynamics, max-normalized trajectories of the 1000 most abundant clonotypes were examined with PCA combined with hierarchical clustering. Separately sequenced CD4+ and CD8+ repertoires were used to assign a CD4 or CD8 phenotype to each responding clone. TCRdb reran the public reads through fastp at Q25 and MiXCR, keeping productive beta chains. Rows are combined by CDR3 protein, so each entry shows the most common genes and DNA. The V and J calls reflect TCRdb's pipeline rather than the authors' work. The sample table holds hundreds of thousands of distinct CDR3 sequences, of which about 22% were seen once. In total, the top ten clones hold about an eighth of the sample.

The sample was PBMCs or a T cell subset sorted from them (not recorded which). The TCR originated in an adult woman who had mild COVID-19 (a few samples of this study predate the infection). The sample titles of this study are shuffled in the database, so cell type and time point are left out; the donor was told from shared clones. The chain is encoded by TRBV12-5 joined to TRBJ2-3, with 14 junctional bases fitting TRBD2. The DNA sequence is TGTGCTAGTGGTTTGGTGGGACTAGCGGGAGCCCCTAGCACAGATACGCAGTATTTT. Translated, it reads CASGLVGLAGAPSTDTQYF.